These T cell receptor beta chains were read from a single sample in a study of spatial heterogeneity in lung cancer. TCRdb independently ran MiXCR on the 5' RACE reads; one entry per CDR3 protein. This repertoire shows roughly 20,000 distinct CDR3 sequences, around 4.3% found once; its top ten account for 6.5% to 8.5%. The sequencing here drew on PBMCs, taken at surgery. The receptor source for this set is a male donor with early-stage non-small cell lung cancer. CDR3s include the opening cysteine and the closing phenylalanine or tryptophan. The D gene is left open where the match is weak. Rows may omit the clone size; those that give it use once, few, many or a size class.

v_call,clone_size,j_call,d_call,cdr3_nt,cdr3_aa
TRBV6-6,many,TRBJ1-1,.,TGTGCCACCTCACCCCTTCAGATGAACACTGAAGCTTTCTTT,CATSPLQMNTEAFF
TRBV27,many,TRBJ2-7,TRBD1,TGTGCCAGCAGTTTGTCAGGACAGGGGGCGAGTTACGAGCAGTACTTC,CASSLSGQGASYEQYF
TRBV9,many,TRBJ1-2,TRBD1,TGTGCCAGCAGCACAGGGGCAGGGTATTATGGCTACACCTTC,CASSTGAGYYGYTF
TRBV28,many,TRBJ2-5,.,TGTGCCAGCAGCGGGGGCGCCTTCACACAAGAGACCCAGTACTTC,CASSGGAFTQETQYF
TRBV28,many,TRBJ1-4,.,TGTGCCAGCAGTTACTGGGCGCGTAAACTGTTTTTT,CASSYWARKLFF
TRBV20-1,many,TRBJ1-1,.,TGCAGTGCTCGGGTCGTTGGGGATATTGAAGCTTTCTTT,CSARVVGDIEAFF
TRBV5-5,medium-sized,TRBJ1-4,.,TGTGCCAGCAGCTTCCTTGATAATGAAAAACTGTTTTTT,CASSFLDNEKLFF
TRBV30,medium-sized,TRBJ2-2,.,TGTGCCTGGATGAGGCCGTCAAACACCGGGGAGCTGTTTTTT,CAWMRPSNTGELFF
TRBV28,medium-sized,TRBJ1-2,.,TGTGCCAGCAGTTCCCCCGCCGAGTCCTATGGCTACACCTTC,CASSSPAESYGYTF
TRBV11-2,many,TRBJ2-2,.,TGTGCCAGCAGCTTAGATCAGATTACCGGGGAGCTGTTTTTT,CASSLDQITGELFF
TRBV7-2,many,TRBJ2-3,.,TGTGCCAGCAGCTCCTACACAGATACGCAGTATTTT,CASSSYTDTQYF
TRBV27,many,TRBJ1-6,.,TGTGCCAGCAGCAAAGAGGGGTATAATTCACCCCTCCACTTT,CASSKEGYNSPLHF
TRBV6-6,many,TRBJ2-3,.,TGTGCCAGCAGTACAAATGGACAGCCCACAGATACGCAGTATTTT,CASSTNGQPTDTQYF
TRBV11-2,few,TRBJ2-1,.,TGTGCCAGCAGCTTCGGCGGGGTGTCCTACAATGAGCAGTTCTTC,CASSFGGVSYNEQFF
TRBV20-1,many,TRBJ1-3,TRBD1,TGCAGTGCTAGGACAGGGACTGGAAACACCATATATTTT,CSARTGTGNTIYF
TRBV7-7,many,TRBJ2-5,.,TGTGCTAGCAGCTTCGGTGGGAGCGGAGAGACCCAGTACTTC,CASSFGGSGETQYF
TRBV5-6,.,TRBJ1-1,.,TGTGCCAGCAGCCTGCGGACGGGCTACGCTGAAGCTTTCTTT,CASSLRTGYAEAFF
TRBV29-1,many,TRBJ2-5,TRBD2,TGCAGCGGTGCACCCTTGACGGGAGGAAGAGAGACCCAGTACTTC,CSGAPLTGGRETQYF
TRBV29-1,few,TRBJ2-1,TRBD2,TGCAGCGTTGAAGGGGGACTAGCGGGAGGTGGTTACAATGAGCAGTTCTTC,CSVEGGLAGGGYNEQFF
TRBV5-1,many,TRBJ1-1,.,TGCGCCAGCAGCTCCAGGGGTATGAACACTGAAGCTTTCTTT,CASSSRGMNTEAFF
TRBV12-3/TRBV12-4,many,TRBJ1-6,.,TGTGCCAGCAGTTTGGATGGGATTAATAATTCACCCCTCCACTTT,CASSLDGINNSPLHF